The 3 T cell receptor beta chains in this list originate from one sample, sequenced in a study of T cell responses to AZD1222 COVID-19 vaccine. Only in-frame clones appear in the TCRdb table, and some are missing; sequencing was by immunoSEQ multiplex PCR. The table records 200,000 or so clones, approximately 91% of them present only once. Here the sequenced sample was peripheral blood, taken on day 0 of AZD1222 vaccination. These TCRs come from an adult in good health.

The gene calls are TRBV11-2 and TRBJ2-2; D not resolved. Germline CDR1 and CDR2: SGHAT and FQNNGV. The CDR3 contains 14 residues. Trimming left V 5 bases short and J 7 bases short, with 14 bases between. The chain's CDR3 is CASSLITAGGELFF. The CDR3, as DNA: TGTGCCAGCAGCCTTATCACGGCCGGCGGGGAGCTGTTTTTT.

V gene TRBV5-4 combines with J gene TRBJ1-2; TRBD1 is a possible D gene (6 bases). Trimming shortened V by 5 bases and J by 7 bases, and 24 bases separated the two germline ends. Germline values: CDR1 SGHNT, CDR2 YYREEE (reference sequence). This CDR3 is built from 16 residues. CDR3 residues: CASSEGIGRGVSGYTF. CDR3 in DNA: TGTGCCAGCAGTGAAGGGATAGGCAGGGGAGTCTCTGGCTACACCTTC. The full variable domain, its missing parts supplied by reference TRBV5-4 and TRBJ1-2, is ETGVTQSPTHLIKTRGQQVTLRCSSQSGHNTVSWYQQALGQGPQFIFQYYREEENGRGNFPPRFSGLQFPNYSSELNVNALELDDSALYLCASSEGIGRGVSGYTFGSGTRLTVV.

The V gene is TRBV18, the J gene TRBJ2-5, with D maybe TRBD2 (5 bases). The length of the CDR3 is 16 residues. With 6 bases removed from V and 4 bases from J, the gap between germline ends came to 21 bases. Germline-derived CDR1 and CDR2 are KGHSH and LQKENI. The chain's CDR3 is CASSHRGRGQPETQYF. Here the CDR3 DNA reads TGTGCCAGCTCCCACCGAGGGCGCGGTCAACCAGAGACCCAGTACTTC.